These 27 T cell receptor beta chains came from one sample sequenced in a study of CD8 T cells in ankylosing spondylitis. Each CDR3 protein is one row after TCRdb ran MiXCR on the 5' RACE reads. The table records around 120,000 distinct CDR3 sequences, around 8.5% of them present only once. Sequenced: blood, either unsorted or a sorted T cell fraction (not recorded which). These receptors came from a male donor with ankylosing spondylitis or in good health (not recorded which).

This clonotype was counted many times. This chain links TRBV20-1 with TRBJ2-7; 15 nucleotides align to TRBD2. The length of the CDR3 is 13 residues. Losses at the gene ends were 7 bases for V and 6 bases for J; bases not matched to a gene: 4. Germline CDR1 and CDR2: DFQATT and SNEGSKA (reference sequence). The CDR3 spells CSVGTSGRFEQYF. The CDR3 DNA is TGCAGTGTCGGGACTAGCGGGAGGTTCGAGCAGTACTTC.

The sample holds a few counts of this clonotype. The V gene is TRBV15, the J gene TRBJ2-1; D may match TRBD1 or TRBD2 (5 bases each). This CDR3 has 17 residues. Germline-derived CDR1 and CDR2 are LNHNV and YYDKDF (reference sequence). The V and J ends lost 0 bases and 9 bases respectively, with 21 bases between them. The CDR3 sequence: CATSRDWGAERTSEQFF. CDR3 nucleotides: TGTGCCACCAGCAGAGATTGGGGCGCAGAGCGGACAAGTGAGCAGTTCTTC.

This clonotype was counted many times. The chain uses TRBV9 and TRBJ2-2; no clear D gene. The CDR3 consists of 13 residues. Germline V CDR1 and CDR2: SGDLS, YYNGEE. Trimming took off 7 bases at V and 2 bases at J, with 9 bases between the two ends. CDR3 coding DNA: TGTGCCAGCTTTTCAGAAAACACCGGGGAGCTGTTTTTT. It codes for CASFSENTGELFF.

In this sample, this clonotype turned up a few times. The chain carries TRBV19 and TRBJ2-1; 7 bases align to TRBD1. The CDR3 consists of 15 residues. Germline CDR1 and CDR2: LNHDA and SQIVND (reference sequence). V lost 6 bases and J lost 0; bases outside the gene matches: 5. The CDR3 DNA follows: TGTGCCAGTAGCCCCGACAGGGACTCCTACAATGAGCAGTTCTTC. Residues: CASSPDRDSYNEQFF.

In this sample, this clonotype turned up many times. This chain connects TRBV5-6 to TRBJ2-4; D uncertain. Germline V gene data show CDR1 as SGHDT and CDR2 as YYEEEE. This CDR3 contains 12 residues. The V and J ends lost 4 bases and 5 bases respectively, with 7 bases between them. The CDR3 is CASSRVQNIQYF. The CDR3 DNA follows: TGTGCCAGCAGCCGGGTTCAAAACATTCAGTACTTC.

This clonotype was observed a handful of times. The chain combines TRBV18 with TRBJ2-7; D tentatively fits TRBD1 or TRBD2 (5 bases each). Deletions cut 0 bases from V and 2 bases from J, with 8 bases between. CDR3 length: 14 residues. CDR1 is KGHSH, CDR2 LQKENI, per germline. CDR3 sequence: CASSPPVGAYEQYF. The CDR3 nucleotides read TGTGCCAGCTCACCACCTGTGGGGGCCTACGAGCAGTACTTC.

This chain connects TRBV5-6 to TRBJ2-1, with a possible D match to TRBD2 (6 bases). Germline lookup yields CDR1 SGHDT and CDR2 YYEEEE. The CDR3 runs 15 residues. The ends were cut back, 4 bases at V and 6 bases at J, with 17 bases in the middle. The CDR3 reads CASSPKAGGVNEQFF. The CDR3 DNA reads as TGTGCCAGCAGCCCTAAAGCGGGTGGGGTCAATGAGCAGTTCTTC.

This clonotype was observed at least ten times. This chain uses TRBV5-1 with TRBJ2-2, with 7 positions matching TRBD2. CDR1 and CDR2 (germline): SGHRS, YFSETQ. The CDR3 covers 13 residues. Trimming at V came to 3 bases and at J to 6 bases, leaving 2 bases not matched to a gene. CDR3 amino acids: CASSWTSAGELFF. In nucleotides, the CDR3 is TGCGCCAGCAGCTGGACTAGTGCCGGGGAGCTGTTTTTT.

This chain joins TRBV7-8 and TRBJ2-7, with D perhaps TRBD1 (6 bases). CDR1 and CDR2 (germline): SGHVS, FQNEAQ. This CDR3 is built from 14 residues. Trimming took off 5 bases at V and 2 bases at J, with 13 bases between the two ends. DNA for the CDR3: TGTGCCAGCAGCCCCCTACAGGGACCCTACGAGCAGTACTTC. Translation gives CASSPLQGPYEQYF.

The rearrangement links TRBV15 to TRBJ2-7; 7 bases agree with TRBD1. Unmatched junction bases numbered 6, after V lost 1 base and J lost 6 bases. Germline CDR1 and CDR2: LNHNV and YYDKDF (reference sequence). The CDR3 covers 14 residues. The CDR3 spells CATSRGEAGGEQYF. Here the CDR3 DNA reads TGTGCCACCAGCAGAGGCGAGGCAGGGGGCGAGCAGTACTTC.

This clonotype was seen ten or more times. The chain employs TRBV7-7 and TRBJ2-5; 11 positions agree with TRBD1. Germline loops: CDR1 SSHAT, CDR2 FNYEAQ (reference sequence). The CDR3 has 16 residues. J gave up 4 bases and V 3 bases, and 7 bases lay outside the gene matches. The CDR3 DNA is TGTGCCAGCAGCTTCTTTAGGACAGGGGGCCCAGAGACCCAGTACTTC. Translating gives CASSFFRTGGPETQYF.

In this sample, this clonotype turned up many times. The rearrangement links TRBV4-3 to TRBJ2-1, with D perhaps TRBD2 (6 bases). Germline lookup yields CDR1 LGHNA and CDR2 YSLEER. V was pared by 0 bases and J by 0 bases, with 12 bases between. The CDR3 runs 17 residues. The chain's CDR3 is CASSQERDGSSYNEQFF. As DNA, the CDR3 is TGCGCCAGCAGCCAAGAAAGAGACGGGAGCTCCTACAATGAGCAGTTCTTC.

At least ten counts were recorded for this clonotype. The chain carries TRBV24-1 and TRBJ2-1; 7 bases are shared with TRBD2. Trimming removed 5 bases from V and 6 bases from J; junction bases left unmatched: 9. The CDR3 runs to 15 residues. CDR1 is KGHDR, CDR2 SFDVKD, per germline. CDR3: CATSGQWTSPNEQFF. CDR3 DNA: TGTGCCACCAGTGGCCAGTGGACTAGTCCCAATGAGCAGTTCTTC.

This clonotype was counted at least ten times. The chain is built from TRBV20-1 and TRBJ2-7; 8 bases are a match to TRBD2. V shed 3 bases, J shed 4 bases, and the junction held 8 bases outside the gene matches. This CDR3 is built from 14 residues. The V gene's germline CDR1 is DFQATT and CDR2 SNEGSKA (reference sequence). This chain's CDR3 is CSASKAGLEYEQYF. For the CDR3, the DNA is TGCAGTGCTAGTAAGGCGGGACTAGAATACGAGCAGTACTTC.

The chain joins TRBV3-1 to TRBJ1-1; D is unclear. This CDR3 has 14 residues. The V and J ends lost 1 base and 1 base respectively, with 7 bases between them. The V gene's germline CDR1 is LGHDT and CDR2 YNNKEL (reference sequence). The CDR3 DNA reads TGTGCCAGCAGCCAAGGGCGAGGGAACACTGAAGCTTTCTTT. It specifies CASSQGRGNTEAFF.

This clonotype was picked up many times. J is TRBJ1-2 and V is TRBV11-2; no clear D gene. Trimming cost V 0 bases and J 0 bases, with 11 bases left between them. The CDR3 is 16 amino acids. Germline values: CDR1 SGHAT, CDR2 FQNNGV. In DNA form, the CDR3 reads TGTGCCAGCAGCTTAGATAAATACGGAGCTAACTATGGCTACACCTTC. Its protein product is CASSLDKYGANYGYTF. The full variable domain, rest sourced from reference TRBV11-2 and TRBJ1-2, is EAGVAQSPRYKIIEKRQSVAFWCNPISGHATLYWYQQILGQGPKLLIQFQNNGVVDDSQLPKDRFSAERLKGVDSTLKIQPAKLEDSAVYLCASSLDKYGANYGYTFGSGTRLTVV.

This clonotype showed up many times. This chain links TRBV5-1 with TRBJ2-2, with D possibly being TRBD2 (6 bases). In germline, CDR1 is SGHRS, CDR2 YFSETQ. This CDR3 region has 14 residues. V lost 7 bases and J 5 bases, leaving 15 bases between the germline ends. For the CDR3, the DNA is TGCGCCAGCGCGCGACTAGAGGTTACCGGGGAGCTGTTTTTT. It yields the protein CASARLEVTGELFF. Full variable domain (remainder filled in from reference TRBV5-1 and TRBJ2-2): KAGVTQTPRYLIKTRGQQVTLSCSPISGHRSVSWYQQTPGQGLQFLFEYFSETQRNKGNFPGRFSGRQFSNSRSEMNVSTLELGDSALYLCASARLEVTGELFFGEGSRLTVL.

This clonotype has at least ten counts. The chain is built from TRBV20-1 and TRBJ2-6; weak D call: TRBD1 (6 bases). This CDR3 contains 14 residues. V lost 6 bases and J 5 bases, leaving 14 bases between the germline ends. The germline V gene has CDR1 DFQATT and CDR2 SNEGSKA (reference sequence). In DNA, the CDR3 is TGCAGTGCAAGGGACACGGAGAGGGCCAACGTCCTGACTTTC. Protein sequence: CSARDTERANVLTF.

CDR3 region: CASSRRAGDSNQPQHF. The CDR3 bases are TGTGCCAGCAGCAGGCGGGCAGGAGATAGCAATCAGCCCCAGCATTTT. J is TRBJ1-5 and V is TRBV5-5, with D hard to call. Trimming removed 4 bases from V and 0 bases from J, with 14 bases in between. This CDR3 region has 16 residues. The germline V gene encodes CDR1 SGHKS and CDR2 YYEKEE (reference sequence).

This clonotype was recorded many times. The chain joins TRBV20-1 to TRBJ2-1; possibly TRBD2 for D (6 bases). This CDR3 spans 15 amino acids. CDR1 and CDR2 from the germline V gene are DFQATT and SNEGSKA (reference sequence). The DNA of the CDR3 is TGCAATCCCGAGGGAGCTAGCGACGACTACAATGAGCAGTTCTTC. Its protein product is CNPEGASDDYNEQFF.

This clonotype came up many times. This rearrangement joins TRBV20-1 to TRBJ1-4; no firm D call. The V end lost 6 bases, the J end lost 4 bases, and 24 bases lay between the germline ends. This CDR3 is 17 amino acids long. Germline V gives CDR1 DFQATT, CDR2 SNEGSKA (reference sequence). The CDR3 DNA sequence: TGCAGTGCGCCTGCGGGTGGCCCAGGCCGATTTAATGAAAAACTGTTTTTT. This gives the protein CSAPAGGPGRFNEKLFF.

This clonotype was observed a handful of times. This chain uses TRBV11-2 with TRBJ2-1; the D gene is possibly TRBD1 (5 bases). The germline CDR1 and CDR2 sequences are SGHAT and FQNNGV. This CDR3 spans 15 amino acids. Trimming took 5 bases from V and 3 from J, leaving 14 bases between them. CDR3 amino acids: CASSGQNKFYNEQFF. Here the CDR3 DNA reads TGTGCCAGCAGCGGACAAAACAAATTCTACAATGAGCAGTTCTTC.

Many counts were recorded for this clonotype. V and J are TRBV9 and TRBJ2-1; D not certain. V gave up 0 bases and J gave up 1 base, with 11 bases separating them. This CDR3 has 16 residues. Germline V gene lookup returns CDR1 SGDLS and CDR2 YYNGEE. CDR3 DNA: TGTGCCAGCAGCGTAGCAGACTCCTTTTCCTACAATGAGCAGTTCTTC. Protein: CASSVADSFSYNEQFF.

This clonotype was seen at least ten times. The gene calls are TRBV5-1 and TRBJ2-2; perhaps TRBD1 as D (5 bases). CDR3 length: 17 amino acids. The germline V and J ends were trimmed by 2 bases and 6 bases, with 20 bases remaining between them. CDR1 is SGHRS, CDR2 YFSETQ, per germline. CDR3 nucleotides: TGCGCCAGCAGCTTTTTTGTCGACCAGGGTGTAGCCGGGGAGCTGTTTTTT. Translation gives CASSFFVDQGVAGELFF. The variable domain in full, with the rest retrieved from reference TRBV5-1 and TRBJ2-2, is KAGVTQTPRYLIKTRGQQVTLSCSPISGHRSVSWYQQTPGQGLQFLFEYFSETQRNKGNFPGRFSGRQFSNSRSEMNVSTLELGDSALYLCASSFFVDQGVAGELFFGEGSRLTVL.

This clonotype was seen many times. V is TRBV6-1 and J is TRBJ2-3, with D uncertain. CDR1 is MNHNS, CDR2 SASEGT, per germline. The CDR3 covers 14 residues. The germline V and J ends were trimmed by 5 bases and 2 bases, with 11 bases remaining between them. CDR3 bases: TGTGCCAGCAGTCGGGTACTTTACACAGATACGCAGTATTTT. It codes for CASSRVLYTDTQYF.

The table lists this clonotype with many counts. This chain uses TRBV7-6 with TRBJ2-5; TRBD2 matches at 8 bases. From germline, CDR1 is SGHVS and CDR2 FNYEAQ. The CDR3 has 13 residues. V lost 5 bases to trimming and J lost 1 base; unmatched junction nucleotides: 0. CDR3 bases: TGTGCCAGCAGCGGGACTAGCCAAGAGACCCAGTACTTC. Translating gives CASSGTSQETQYF.

This clonotype was found a few times. V gene TRBV4-1 combines with J gene TRBJ1-2; D is undetermined. The V end lost 0 bases, the J end lost 2 bases, and 13 bases lay between the germline ends. Germline V gives CDR1 MGHRA, CDR2 YSYEKL. The CDR3 is 16 amino acids. CDR3: CASSQDGFRRNYGYTF. DNA for the CDR3: TGCGCCAGCAGCCAAGATGGTTTTAGGAGAAACTATGGCTACACCTTC.